This TCR beta chain is from a study of blood T cell repertoires in COVID-19. Whole-study context: Whether acute or convalescent, the COVID-19 samples came from the United States, Italy and Spain. The cDNA or gDNA used as material had been derived from T cells, B-cell-depleted T cells, or PBMCs.

Original data processing: Estimated nucleated cell counts came from reference gene primer amplification. This table comes from immunoSEQ multiplex PCR, and its TCRdb copy is limited to in-frame clones, with some not included. That table supplies the V and J calls and clone size; D and trimming were determined from the DNA. The data show about half a million clones, approximately 91% seen once. The participants were between roughly 18 and 89 years old and came from some 25 US areas. The germline V gene has CDR1 SQVTM and CDR2 ANQGSEA. V was clipped by 5 bases and J by 1 base, with 15 bases between them. This CDR3 comprises 14 residues.

Sequenced material: PBMCs or T cells enriched from blood (not recorded which). This receptor was obtained from a woman aged 55-75 years who had recovered from COVID-19. V is TRBV29-1 and J is TRBJ2-7, with D possibly being TRBD1 (6 bases). The CDR3 region is CSVRPGQLSYEQYF. The CDR3 DNA follows: TGCAGCGTTCGGCCCGGACAGTTATCCTACGAGCAGTACTTC.